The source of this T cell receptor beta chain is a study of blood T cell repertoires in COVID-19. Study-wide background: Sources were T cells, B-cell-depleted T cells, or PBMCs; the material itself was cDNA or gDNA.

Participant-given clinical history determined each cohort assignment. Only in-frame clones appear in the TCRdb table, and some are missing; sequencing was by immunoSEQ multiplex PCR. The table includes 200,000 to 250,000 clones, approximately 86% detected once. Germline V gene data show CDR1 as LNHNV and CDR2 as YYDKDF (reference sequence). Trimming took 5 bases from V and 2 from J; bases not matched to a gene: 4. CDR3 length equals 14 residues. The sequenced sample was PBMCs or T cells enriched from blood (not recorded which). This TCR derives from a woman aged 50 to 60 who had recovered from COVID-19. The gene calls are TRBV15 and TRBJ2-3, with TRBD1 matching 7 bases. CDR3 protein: CATSRGQVTDTQYF. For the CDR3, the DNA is TGTGCCACCAGCCGAGGACAGGTCACAGATACGCAGTATTTT. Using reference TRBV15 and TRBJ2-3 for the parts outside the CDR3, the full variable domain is DAMVIQNPRYQVTQFGKPVTLSCSQTLNHNVMYWYQQKSSQAPKLLFHYYDKDFNNEADTPDNFQSRRPNTSFCFLDIRSPGLGDTAMYLCATSRGQVTDTQYFGPGTRLTVL.